Only a few counts were recorded for the clone carrying this TCR beta chain. What it binds is not known. The assay was immunoSEQ multiplex PCR, and TCRdb's table has in-frame clones only and misses some. The sample consists of about 360,000 clones, about nine tenths of them appearing once. The sample comes from a study of cytomegalovirus exposure and HLA in healthy donors. Study in general: A subsequent analysis reported that the 120 validation repertoires were produced on the same platform that had also been used for the roughly 700 first-cohort repertoires. Study results and limitations: Specificity for CMV antigens was confirmed in vitro for a few of the CMV-associated chains. Clusters of TCRs from the first cohort tended to co-occur in the 120 or so validation repertoires (as a later analysis found). Overall, roughly 170 TCR beta chains were annotated as cytomegalovirus-associated.

Germline loops: CDR1 SGHAT, CDR2 FQNNGV. The CDR3 runs to 16 residues. V trimming: 3 bases; J trimming: 3 bases; junction bases outside the gene matches: 7. The gene calls are TRBV11-2 and TRBJ1-1; 10 bases agree with TRBD1. The sequence was collected from a woman under 30 in good health and CMV-seronegative. Sequencing input: PBMCs. CDR3 loop: CASSFLDRGRDTEAFF. The DNA for the CDR3 is TGTGCCAGCAGCTTTCTAGACAGGGGGCGTGACACTGAAGCTTTCTTT.